This record concerns one T cell receptor (beta chain) sequence. The target antigen is unknown. The sample is drawn from a study of cytomegalovirus exposure and HLA in healthy donors. Points from the study as a whole: One later analysis reportedly identified an Asian-associated ancestry cluster that showed fewer N-insertions than the roughly 700-donor mean.

CDR1 and CDR2 from the germline V gene are LNHDA and SQIVND (reference sequence). The CDR3 contains 19 residues. V lost 5 bases, J lost 4 bases, and 21 bases stayed unmatched. Amplification used 60 Vbeta primers and 13 Jbeta primers. Sequencing was performed with immunoSEQ multiplex PCR; in TCRdb, only in-frame clones are kept and a portion is missing. The profile covers about 84,000 clones, with less than 80% appearing a single time and 15% taken by the ten largest. The V gene is TRBV19, the J gene TRBJ2-3; TRBD2 matches 7 bases. The receptor comes from a woman in her forties in good health and CMV-seropositive. Sequencing was carried out using PBMCs. CDR3 nucleotides: TGTGCCAGTAGTCCCTCGACACGACTAGCTGAGGTTGGGGCAGATACGCAGTATTTT. Amino acids: CASSPSTRLAEVGADTQYF. Full variable domain (rest looked up from reference TRBV19 and TRBJ2-3): DGGITQSPKYLFRKEGQNVTLSCEQNLNHDAMYWYRQDPGQGLRLIYYSQIVNDFQKGDIAEGYSVSREKKESFPLTVTSAQKNPTAFYLCASSPSTRLAEVGADTQYFGPGTRLTVL.